A selection of T cell receptor beta chains follows, all from one sample in a study of T cell responses to AZD1222 COVID-19 vaccine. Repertoires were generated with immunoSEQ multiplex PCR, while TCRdb's copy carries only in-frame clones and drops some. The data contain about 150,000 clones, around 85% of them singletons. This specimen consisted of peripheral blood, obtained on day 0 of MenACWY control vaccination. The receptors derive from an adult in good health. The CDR3 runs from the conserved cysteine through the conserved F or W. Each record gives: D gene, V gene, clone size, J gene, CDR3 length, CDR3 protein, CDR3 DNA. A D gene is named only where the DNA matches it firmly. Clone sizes are given selectively: once, few, many, or a class where the clone is expanded.

.	TRBV6-5	few	TRBJ1-1	14	CASNVYEMNTEAFF	TGTGCCAGCAATGTTTACGAGATGAACACTGAAGCTTTCTTT
.	TRBV3-1/TRBV3-2	.	TRBJ1-3	14	CASRKTVSGNTIYF	TGTGCCAGCAGGAAGACGGTCTCTGGAAACACCATATATTTT
.	TRBV6-5	.	TRBJ1-2	12	CASSYGVPGYTF	TGTGCCAGCAGTTACGGGGTCCCGGGCTACACCTTC
.	TRBV6-6	.	TRBJ2-3	13	CASSPSGTDTQYF	TGTGCCAGCAGCCCCTCCGGGACAGATACGCAGTATTTT
TRBD1	TRBV6-5	.	TRBJ2-1	15	CASSAPTGVAGEQFF	TGTGCCAGCAGCGCCCCGACAGGGGTTGCGGGGGAGCAGTTCTTC
.	TRBV9	.	TRBJ1-3	16	CASSVRGGSVGNTIYF	TGTGCCAGCAGCGTTCGGGGGGGAAGCGTTGGAAACACCATATATTTT
TRBD1	TRBV19	once	TRBJ1-6	15	CASSERTGRGSPLHF	TGTGCCAGTAGTGAACGGACAGGGAGAGGATCACCCCTCCACTTT
TRBD2	TRBV7-8	.	TRBJ2-5	15	CASSFTSGVQETQYF	TGTGCCAGCAGCTTCACTAGCGGAGTCCAAGAGACCCAGTACTTC
.	TRBV19	.	TRBJ2-1	14	CASSIVVGTNEQFF	TGTGCCAGTAGTATAGTGGTGGGGACGAATGAGCAGTTCTTC
.	TRBV18	.	TRBJ1-6	15	CASSPASSGRSPLHF	TGTGCCAGCTCACCCGCTTCTTCGGGCAGGTCACCCCTCCACTTT
TRBD1	TRBV6-1	.	TRBJ1-4	15	CASSEATGGGEKLFF	TGTGCCAGCAGTGAAGCGACAGGGGGGGGAGAAAAACTGTTTTTT
TRBD2	TRBV15	.	TRBJ2-5	13	CATRGGSGETQYF	TGTGCCACCAGAGGCGGGAGCGGAGAGACCCAGTACTTC
.	TRBV6-2/TRBV6-3	.	TRBJ1-1	13	CASSLKGNTEAFF	TGTGCCAGCAGTTTAAAGGGGAACACTGAAGCTTTCTTT
TRBD1	TRBV7-9	.	TRBJ1-2	13	CASSQWTGGGYTF	TGTGCCAGCAGCCAATGGACAGGGGGTGGCTACACCTTC
.	TRBV5-4	.	TRBJ2-1	14	CASSPGKGYNEQFF	TGTGCCAGCAGCCCTGGGAAGGGATACAATGAGCAGTTCTTC
.	TRBV7-9	few	TRBJ1-1	14	CASSFGTSGTEAFF	TGTGCCAGCAGCTTTGGGACATCGGGTACTGAAGCTTTCTTT
.	TRBV7-5	.	TRBJ2-2	16	CVRSTPVSADTGELFF	TGTGTCAGAAGCACCCCCGTTTCAGCGGACACCGGGGAGCTGTTTTTT
TRBD1	TRBV9	.	TRBJ2-6	16	CASSPQGAAGANVLTF	TGTGCCAGCAGCCCACAGGGGGCGGCGGGGGCCAACGTCCTGACTTTC
.	TRBV4-3	.	TRBJ1-2	16	CASSQDASGRGKGYTF	TGCGCCAGCAGCCAAGACGCCAGCGGGCGGGGAAAAGGCTACACCTTC
.	TRBV18	.	TRBJ2-1	14	CASSPGFGDNEQFF	TGTGCCAGCTCACCCGGGTTTGGAGACAATGAGCAGTTCTTC
.	TRBV5-4	once	TRBJ1-1	13	CASSYDRNTEAFF	TGTGCCAGCAGCTACGACAGGAACACTGAAGCTTTCTTT
.	TRBV9	.	TRBJ1-2	16	CASKITGGDPNYGYTF	TGTGCCAGCAAAATCACAGGAGGGGACCCTAACTATGGCTACACCTTC
.	TRBV5-4	.	TRBJ1-2	14	CASSPGGYGYGYTF	TGTGCCAGCAGCCCCGGGGGATACGGCTATGGCTACACCTTC
.	TRBV6-5	.	TRBJ2-5	16	CASSSLAPAYQETQYF	TGTGCCAGCAGTTCACTAGCCCCGGCCTACCAAGAGACCCAGTACTTC
TRBD1	TRBV28	once	TRBJ1-3	16	CASSYQGSGGVHTIYF	TGTGCCAGCAGTTACCAAGGCTCAGGGGGCGTACACACCATATATTTT
.	TRBV18	.	TRBJ1-3	18	CASSRAEWDGYSGNTIYF	TGTGCCAGCTCACGAGCCGAGTGGGACGGCTACTCTGGAAACACCATATATTTT
.	TRBV20-1	.	TRBJ2-7	11	CSASSGIGLYF	TGCAGTGCTAGTTCCGGGATCGGCCTATACTTC
TRBD2	TRBV4-1	.	TRBJ2-1	15	CASSQEGLAGIGQFF	TGCGCCAGCAGCCAAGAGGGACTAGCGGGAATTGGGCAGTTCTTC
TRBD2	TRBV4-1	.	TRBJ2-7	18	CASSHPIELADFTYEQYF	TGCGCCAGCAGCCACCCCATAGAGCTAGCGGACTTTACCTACGAGCAGTACTTC
TRBD1	TRBV29-1	once	TRBJ2-7	12	CSARTGAYEQYF	TGCAGCGCCCGGACAGGAGCCTACGAGCAGTACTTC
.	TRBV10-2	.	TRBJ2-2	11	CASSVPGELFF	TGCGCCAGCAGTGTCCCCGGGGAGCTGTTTTTT
.	TRBV6-5	.	TRBJ1-5	13	CASGVYSNQPQHF	TGTGCCAGCGGGGTCTATAGCAATCAGCCCCAGCATTTT
TRBD2	TRBV4-1	few	TRBJ2-3	15	CASSQGATSGGLQYF	TGCGCCAGCAGCCAAGGGGCGACTAGCGGGGGATTGCAGTATTTT
TRBD1	TRBV9	.	TRBJ1-6	14	CASSVTGSDSPLHF	TGTGCCAGCAGCGTGACAGGGAGCGATTCACCCCTCCACTTT
.	TRBV2	.	TRBJ1-1	11	CASSRKVEAFF	TGTGCCAGCAGTCGAAAGGTTGAAGCTTTCTTT
TRBD1	TRBV7-9	few	TRBJ1-2	14	CASSLARGGDGYTF	TGTGCCAGCAGCTTAGCGAGAGGGGGCGACGGCTACACCTTC
TRBD1	TRBV3-1/TRBV3-2	.	TRBJ1-2	14	CASSRTQGAPGYTF	TGTGCCAGCAGCCGAACCCAGGGGGCGCCTGGCTACACCTTC
.	TRBV27	.	TRBJ2-5	17	CASSSRRGQAAQETQYF	TGTGCCAGCAGTTCTCGCCGTGGGCAGGCAGCCCAAGAGACCCAGTACTTC
TRBD1	TRBV11-2	.	TRBJ1-1	15	CASNSLRTGNTEAFF	TGTGCCAGCAACAGCCTCCGGACAGGGAACACTGAAGCTTTCTTT
.	TRBV5-4	.	TRBJ2-1	14	CASSPESVYNEQFF	TGTGCCAGCAGCCCCGAATCGGTATACAATGAGCAGTTCTTC
TRBD2	TRBV2	.	TRBJ2-3	15	CASSETSGRTDTQYF	TGTGCCAGCAGCGAAACTAGCGGGAGGACAGATACGCAGTATTTT
.	TRBV19	once	TRBJ2-1	15	CASSIDRAQFNEQFF	TGTGCCAGTAGTATAGACAGGGCTCAATTCAATGAGCAGTTCTTC
.	TRBV19	.	TRBJ1-2	15	CASRETGQGVYGYTF	TGTGCCAGTAGAGAAACCGGGCAAGGGGTCTATGGCTACACCTTC
TRBD1	TRBV7-9	.	TRBJ1-6	19	CASSLAVPRGLYYNSPLHF	TGTGCCAGCAGCTTAGCGGTGCCCAGGGGGCTTTACTATAATTCACCCCTCCACTTT
.	TRBV2	.	TRBJ1-5	15	CASSRQKYSNQPQHF	TGTGCCAGCAGCCGACAGAAATATAGCAATCAGCCCCAGCATTTT
.	TRBV19	.	TRBJ2-1	12	CASTSSVYEQFF	TGTGCCAGTACGTCGAGCGTTTATGAGCAGTTCTTC
TRBD2	TRBV29-1	.	TRBJ2-7	16	CSVEGLAGFNSYEQYF	TGCAGCGTTGAAGGGCTAGCGGGATTCAACTCCTACGAGCAGTACTTC
.	TRBV6-5	.	TRBJ1-1	14	CASSLGLMNTEAFF	TGTGCCAGCAGCCTCGGACTGATGAACACTGAAGCTTTCTTT
.	TRBV19	.	TRBJ2-2	14	CASRLTGSTGELFF	TGTGCCAGTAGGCTGACAGGATCCACCGGGGAGCTGTTTTTT
.	TRBV28	.	TRBJ1-4	15	CASSFPGTENEKLFF	TGTGCCAGCAGTTTTCCCGGGACTGAGAATGAAAAACTGTTTTTT
.	TRBV24-1	once	TRBJ2-3	13	CATSDLRSGTQYF	TGTGCCACCAGTGATCTCCGATCGGGTACGCAGTATTTT
.	TRBV19	.	TRBJ2-1	13	CASSINRDNEQFF	TGTGCCAGTAGTATAAACAGGGACAATGAGCAGTTCTTC
TRBD2	TRBV19	once	TRBJ2-3	15	CASSRLATSTDTQYF	TGTGCCAGTAGTAGACTAGCAACTAGCACAGATACGCAGTATTTT
TRBD1	TRBV11-3	.	TRBJ2-1	15	CASSDRGGSYNEQFF	TGTGCCAGCTCGGACAGGGGAGGTTCCTACAATGAGCAGTTCTTC